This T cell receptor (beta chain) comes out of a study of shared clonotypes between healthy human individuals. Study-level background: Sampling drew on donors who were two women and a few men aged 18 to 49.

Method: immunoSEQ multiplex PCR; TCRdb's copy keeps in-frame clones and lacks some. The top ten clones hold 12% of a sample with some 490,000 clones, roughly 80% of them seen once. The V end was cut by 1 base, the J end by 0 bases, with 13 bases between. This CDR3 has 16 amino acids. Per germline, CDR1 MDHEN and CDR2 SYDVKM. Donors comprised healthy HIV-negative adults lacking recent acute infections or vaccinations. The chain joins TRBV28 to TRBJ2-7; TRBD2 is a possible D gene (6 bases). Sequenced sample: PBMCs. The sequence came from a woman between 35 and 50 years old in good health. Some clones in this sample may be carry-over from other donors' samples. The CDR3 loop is CASSLFLSGFSYEQYF. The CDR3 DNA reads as TGTGCCAGCAGTTTATTCCTAAGCGGGTTCTCCTACGAGCAGTACTTC.